Measured by frequency, the clone carrying this T cell receptor beta chain is medium-sized (0.01 to 0.1%). Its antigen is currently unknown. These data come from a study of CXCR3-negative and CXCR3-positive naive CD8 T cells. Study outcomes and limitations: CXCR3-positive naive cells carried more hydrophobic TRB CDR3s than CXCR3-negative ones.

The CDR3 has 13 residues. CDR1 and CDR2 from the germline V gene are SQVTM and ANQGSEA. The libraries of TRB cDNA were prepared using 5' RACE with UMI labels. From the 5' RACE reads, TCRdb lists one entry per CDR3 protein and no DNA. In total, the table holds 5,000 to 6,500 distinct CDR3 sequences. The sequencing input was naive CXCR3+ CD8+ T cells from blood. Subset here: CD45RO-CCR7+CD27+CD95- naive CD8+ T cells expressing CXCR3 (TNR3+). J is TRBJ1-1 and V is TRBV29-1; TCRdb indicates TRBD1, and absent DNA this call remains unverified. The clonotype comes from a human donor in good health. Some clones in this sample may be carry-over from other donors' samples. The CDR3: CSVRVGQPTEAFF.